The clone carrying this T cell receptor beta chain was recorded many times. Its antigen is not known. The data derive from a study of metastatic and nonmetastatic thyroid tumors. Study overall: Where malignant and benign thyroid patients were concerned, repertoires were compared across blood and tumor or nodule tissue. Findings and caveats of the study: Reported TCR beta diversity, measured in blood and tumor, was significantly higher for malignant thyroid tumors than for benign nodules.

Authors' processing steps: For papillary thyroid cancer, a distant-metastasis classifier was constructed from CDR3 differences observed across clinicopathological groups. TCRdb re-processed the PCR reads through MiXCR. TCRdb assigned the V and J calls; the authors' analysis was not used. This sample carries approximately 35,000 clones, less than 14% of them seen once, and the ten largest clones take approximately 15%. There are 17 residues in the CDR3. With V trimmed by 3 bases and J by 1 base, 6 bases remained unmatched. The germline gives CDR1 SGDLS, CDR2 YYNGEE. None of the patients had undergone any treatment ahead of thyroid surgery.

The chain recombines TRBV9 with TRBJ2-5; 13 positions agree with TRBD2. The TCR sequence derives from a female donor with papillary thyroid cancer or a benign thyroid nodule (not recorded which). Some clones in this sample may be carry-over from other donors' samples. The sequenced sample was blood. CDR3 sequence (DNA): TGTGCCAGCAGCGAACTAGCGGGAGGGCCCTCCCAAGAGACCCAGTACTTC. Translated: CASSELAGGPSQETQYF.